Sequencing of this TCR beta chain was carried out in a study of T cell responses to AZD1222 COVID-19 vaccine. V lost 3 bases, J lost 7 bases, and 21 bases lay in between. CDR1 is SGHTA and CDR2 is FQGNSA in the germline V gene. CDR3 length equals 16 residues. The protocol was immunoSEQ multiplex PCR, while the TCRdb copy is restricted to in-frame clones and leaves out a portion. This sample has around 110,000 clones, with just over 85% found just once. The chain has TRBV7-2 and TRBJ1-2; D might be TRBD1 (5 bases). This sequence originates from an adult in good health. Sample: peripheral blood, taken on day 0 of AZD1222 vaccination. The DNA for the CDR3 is TGTGCCAGCAGCTTGGTCCTGGGGACTTTCGGAGGTGGCTACACCTTC. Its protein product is CASSLVLGTFGGGYTF. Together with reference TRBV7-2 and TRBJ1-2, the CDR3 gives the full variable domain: GAGVSQSPSNKVTEKGKDVELRCDPISGHTALYWYRQSLGQGLEFLIYFQGNSAPDKSGLPSDRFSAERTGGSVSTLTIQRTQQEDSAVYLCASSLVLGTFGGGYTFGSGTRLTVV.